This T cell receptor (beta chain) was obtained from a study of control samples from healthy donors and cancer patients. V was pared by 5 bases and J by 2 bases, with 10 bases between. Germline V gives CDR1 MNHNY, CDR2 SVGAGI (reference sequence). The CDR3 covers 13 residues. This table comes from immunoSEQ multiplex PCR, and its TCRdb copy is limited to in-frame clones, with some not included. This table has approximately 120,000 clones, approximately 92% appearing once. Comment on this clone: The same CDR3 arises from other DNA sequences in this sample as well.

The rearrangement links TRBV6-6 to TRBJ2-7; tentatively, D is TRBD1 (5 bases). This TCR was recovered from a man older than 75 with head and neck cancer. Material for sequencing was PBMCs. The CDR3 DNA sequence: TGTGCCAGCAGTCGGCAGGGTCCCTACGAGCAGTACTTC. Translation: CASSRQGPYEQYF.